Described below is a single T cell receptor beta chain sequence and its context. Its target is unknown. The data were obtained in a study of OX40 agonist ivuxolimab in advanced cancers. Repertoires were generated with immunoSEQ multiplex PCR, while TCRdb's copy carries only in-frame clones and drops some. Here the sample spans some 64,000 clones, 80% to 90% being singletons. Trimming shortened V by 7 bases and J by 1 base, and 12 bases separated the two germline ends. The CDR3 length is 14 residues. CDR1 is SNHLY, CDR2 FYNNEI, per germline. Study-level findings and limits: Also showing low normalized T-cell clonal expansion were some of the nonresponders.

This chain connects TRBV2 to TRBJ2-3; no clear D. The TCR was taken from an adult with an advanced solid tumor such as melanoma, head and neck, liver or kidney cancer. This specimen was CD4+ or CD8+ T cells sorted from blood, taken in a trial of the OX40 agonist ivuxolimab. The CDR3 is CASKSYEGTDTQYF. The CDR3 DNA reads TGTGCCAGCAAAAGTTATGAGGGCACAGATACGCAGTATTTT.